Listed below are T cell receptor beta chains from one sample, sequenced in a study of T cells after yellow fever vaccination. TCRdb analysed the 5' RACE reads with MiXCR anew, one entry per CDR3 protein. This sample has 400,000 or so distinct CDR3 sequences, with 15% to 20% found just once. This specimen consisted of PBMCs, obtained before the yellow fever booster vaccination. The source of these receptors is a man aged 18 to 30 who received the YFV17D yellow fever vaccine. Both conserved end residues are part of each CDR3. D genes are given only for firm matches. Size is omitted from some rows. Given values are once, few, many or a class for expanded clones.

. TRBJ2-1 TRBV6-5 TRBD2 TGTGCCAGCAGTTACGGACTAGCGGGGGATGAGCAGTTCTTC CASSYGLAGDEQFF
. TRBJ1-6 TRBV12-3/TRBV12-4 TRBD1 TGTGCCAGCAGTAGGGCCGGGACAGGGAATTCACCCCTCCACTTT CASSRAGTGNSPLHF
many TRBJ1-1 TRBV18 . TGTGCCAGCTCACCACCGGGCAGGAACACTGAAGCTTTCTTT CASSPPGRNTEAFF
few TRBJ1-1 TRBV3-1 . TGTGCCAGCAGCCAAGGGGAATGGGGCACTGAAGCTTTCTTT CASSQGEWGTEAFF
few TRBJ2-3 TRBV20-1 TRBD2 TGCAGTGCCCCTCGGGCGGGGGACACAGATACGCAGTATTTT CSAPRAGDTDTQYF
. TRBJ1-4 TRBV10-3 . TGTGCCATCAGTGAGGGTAGCCTTTATGAAAAACTGTTTTTT CAISEGSLYEKLFF
few TRBJ2-2 TRBV7-6 . TGTGCCAGCAGTCCCTCAGAAGGGAGCACCGGGGAGCTGTTTTTT CASSPSEGSTGELFF
few TRBJ2-7 TRBV20-1 . TGCAGTGCTAGAGCATCAGGCTACTCCTACGAGCAGTACTTC CSARASGYSYEQYF
few TRBJ2-7 TRBV9 . TGTGCCAGCAGCCAGACCGGGGCCTACGAGCAGTACTTC CASSQTGAYEQYF
many TRBJ2-5 TRBV7-2 . TGTGCCAGCAGTGGGGTTAGAGGGCTCCAAGAGACCCAGTACTTC CASSGVRGLQETQYF
. TRBJ2-3 TRBV4-2 TRBD2 TGTGCCAGCAGCCAAGGCGGGGGAATCACAGATACGCAGTATTTT CASSQGGGITDTQYF
. TRBJ2-2 TRBV30 . TGTGCCCAAGACATGTTTCGTCCCGGGGAGCTGTTTTTT CAQDMFRPGELFF
. TRBJ2-1 TRBV20-1 . TGCAGTGCCGTCAACTCGGGGGAAGTCGGCAATGAGCAGTTCTTC CSAVNSGEVGNEQFF
few TRBJ2-5 TRBV6-5 TRBD1 TGTGCCAGCAGTAAAACCGGGACAGGCCACCAAGAGACCCAGTACTTC CASSKTGTGHQETQYF
. TRBJ2-2 TRBV18 . TGTGCCAGCTCGAGAGTCGGTTGGCAGTCCGGGGAGCTGTTTTTT CASSRVGWQSGELFF
. TRBJ2-7 TRBV28 TRBD1 TGTGCCAGCAGTTTCGGACAGGGGTACTCCTACGAGCAGTACTTC CASSFGQGYSYEQYF
few TRBJ2-1 TRBV7-3 . TGTGCCAGCAGCTTAATGGGTGGGGTTGACAATGAGCAGTTCTTC CASSLMGGVDNEQFF
few TRBJ2-7 TRBV7-3 . TGTGCCAGCAGCTCCCTTTGGAGCGACGAGCAGTACTTC CASSSLWSDEQYF
. TRBJ1-6 TRBV9 . TGTGCCAGCAGCGCCGCGAACTTCCTCCGGGGACCCCTTATCCGGGGAAATTCACCCCTCCACTTT CASSAANFLRGPLIRGNSPLHF
few TRBJ1-1 TRBV10-3 . TGTGCCATCAGTGAGTCGAGCGGGAGCACTGAAGCTTTCTTT CAISESSGSTEAFF
. TRBJ2-2 TRBV20-1 . TGCAGTGCTAGAGGAGGCACCGGGGAGCTGTTTTTT CSARGGTGELFF
few TRBJ2-1 TRBV9 TRBD2 TGTGCCAGCAGCGCCGGGACTAGGGAGAATGAGCAGTTCTTC CASSAGTRENEQFF
. TRBJ2-7 TRBV24-1 TRBD2 TGTGCCACCAGTGATTTACTAGCGGGGGCCTACGAGCAGTACTTC CATSDLLAGAYEQYF
few TRBJ2-5 TRBV12-3/TRBV12-4 TRBD2 TGTGCCAGCAGTTCCAGCGGGGGGGCCCGCGAGACCCAGTACTTC CASSSSGGARETQYF
many TRBJ2-1 TRBV6-5 TRBD2 TGTGCCAGCAGCCGGACTAGCGGGGGCCGAGGTGAGCAGTTCTTC CASSRTSGGRGEQFF
few TRBJ1-5 TRBV7-9 . TGTGCCAGCAGCCTTACGAATCAGCCCCAGCATTTT CASSLTNQPQHF
. TRBJ2-7 TRBV4-1 . TGCGCCAGCAGCCAGCCTCAGGGATACGAGCAGTACTTC CASSQPQGYEQYF
few TRBJ2-3 TRBV6-7 . TGTGCCAGCAGCTATAGGACTCCGAGGAGCACAGATACGCAGTATTTT CASSYRTPRSTDTQYF
once TRBJ1-3 TRBV10-3 . TGTGCCATCAGTGAGCAGATTTTTGGCTCTGGAAACACCATATATTTT CAISEQIFGSGNTIYF
few TRBJ1-5 TRBV15 . TGTGCCACCAGCAGAGTTTGGGACAAGGAAAATCAGCCCCAGCATTTT CATSRVWDKENQPQHF
many TRBJ2-3 TRBV18 . TGTGCCAGCTCCCTCAACCGTTACCCTACCACAGATACGCAGTATTTT CASSLNRYPTTDTQYF
few TRBJ1-2 TRBV28 . TGTGCCAGCAGCCCCCCGGACGCCATTGGGAGCTATGGCTACACCTTC CASSPPDAIGSYGYTF
. TRBJ1-5 TRBV20-1 . TGCAGTGCTAGTACGCATAGCAATCAGCCCCAGCATTTT CSASTHSNQPQHF
few TRBJ2-5 TRBV27 . TGTGCCAGCAGTGCCAGGGGCCGAGAGACCCAGTACTTC CASSARGRETQYF
. TRBJ2-2 TRBV7-9 . TGTGCCAGCAGCTGGCCGGGGCGAACGGACGGGGAGCTGTTTTTT CASSWPGRTDGELFF
. TRBJ2-1 TRBV29-1 TRBD2 TGCAGCGTTGAACCACCTCCCGGGGGAGGGAATGAGCAGTTCTTC CSVEPPPGGGNEQFF
few TRBJ2-2 TRBV2 . TGTGCCAGCAGTGGCCGGACTACATCCGGGGAGCTGTTTTTT CASSGRTTSGELFF
. TRBJ1-4 TRBV10-3 . TGTGCCATCAGTGGCTCAGGGCCTCGACTGTTTTTT CAISGSGPRLFF
. TRBJ2-7 TRBV5-1 . TGCGCCAGCAGCTTCCAGTCCACCGCTTTATACGAGCAGTACTTC CASSFQSTALYEQYF
few TRBJ2-5 TRBV7-2 TRBD1 TGTGCCAGCAGAAAAACCGGGACAGGGGAAGAGACCCAGTACTTC CASRKTGTGEETQYF
. TRBJ2-3 TRBV18 TRBD1 TGTGCCAGCTCACCACAAGACAGGGCCTTGCAGTATTTT CASSPQDRALQYF
. TRBJ1-5 TRBV28 . TGTGCCAGCAGTAAGGGAACGGGCAATCAGCCCCAGCATTTT CASSKGTGNQPQHF
. TRBJ2-5 TRBV7-3 . TGTGCCAGCAGCCCAGGGGGGGGCCCGCCGGAGACCCAGTACTTC CASSPGGGPPETQYF
few TRBJ1-5 TRBV10-3 . TGTGCCATCAGTGGACAGAGTAATCAGCCCCAGCATTTT CAISGQSNQPQHF